These 5 T cell receptor beta chains originate from one sample sequenced in a study of cytotoxic CD8 clonotypes in ibrutinib-treated CLL. The method was immunoSEQ multiplex PCR; TCRdb's version includes in-frame clones alone and lacks a portion of them. The sample lists 70,000 to 80,000 clones, 75% to 90% occurring once. The input for sequencing was PBMCs, taken after 24 months of ibrutinib treatment. The receptors here all came from a human donor with chronic lymphocytic leukemia.

V and J are TRBV5-1 and TRBJ2-1; the match to TRBD2 covers 8 bases. J was trimmed by 9 bases and V by 4 bases; bases with no gene match: 6. This CDR3 contains 13 residues. CDR1 and CDR2 (germline): SGHRS, YFSETQ. The CDR3 spells CASSPAGAFEQFF. The CDR3 DNA reads as TGCGCCAGCAGCCCAGCGGGAGCGTTTGAGCAGTTCTTC.

CDR3 residues: CASSLAAGRDEQFF. The DNA of the CDR3 is TGCGCCAGCAGCTTGGCCGCAGGTAGGGATGAGCAGTTCTTC. The rearrangement joins TRBV5-1 to TRBJ2-1; no reliable D call. Trimming removed 0 bases from V and 8 bases from J, with 12 bases in between. The CDR3 is 14 amino acids. The germline V gene encodes CDR1 SGHRS and CDR2 YFSETQ.

This chain connects TRBV23-1 to TRBJ2-3; the D is unclear. TRBV23-1 is marked as an open reading frame, function uncertain. V dropped 1 base and J dropped 6 bases, with 17 bases sitting between them. The CDR3 runs to 16 residues. The chain's CDR3 is CASSQWARALGDTQYF. CDR3 DNA: TGCGCCAGCAGTCAATGGGCAAGGGCCCTTGGGGATACGCAGTATTTT.

The gene calls are TRBV5-4 and TRBJ2-3; D is perhaps TRBD2 (5 bases). Germline V lookup: CDR1 SGHNT, CDR2 YYREEE (reference sequence). Trimming cost V 4 bases and J 2 bases, with 17 bases left between them. The CDR3 has 16 residues. CDR3 sequence reads: CASSGGLGSLTDTQYF. CDR3 nucleotide sequence: TGTGCCAGCAGCGGAGGACTTGGGAGTCTCACAGATACGCAGTATTTT.

This rearrangement joins TRBV18 to TRBJ2-7; 7 bases map to TRBD1. This CDR3 spans 17 amino acids. Germline loops: CDR1 KGHSH, CDR2 LQKENI. V lost 1 base, J lost 2 bases, and 11 bases stayed unmatched. The CDR3 DNA follows: TGTGCCAGCTCACCACTCGGTTTTCGGGACAGTACCTACGAGCAGTACTTC. Amino acid sequence: CASSPLGFRDSTYEQYF.